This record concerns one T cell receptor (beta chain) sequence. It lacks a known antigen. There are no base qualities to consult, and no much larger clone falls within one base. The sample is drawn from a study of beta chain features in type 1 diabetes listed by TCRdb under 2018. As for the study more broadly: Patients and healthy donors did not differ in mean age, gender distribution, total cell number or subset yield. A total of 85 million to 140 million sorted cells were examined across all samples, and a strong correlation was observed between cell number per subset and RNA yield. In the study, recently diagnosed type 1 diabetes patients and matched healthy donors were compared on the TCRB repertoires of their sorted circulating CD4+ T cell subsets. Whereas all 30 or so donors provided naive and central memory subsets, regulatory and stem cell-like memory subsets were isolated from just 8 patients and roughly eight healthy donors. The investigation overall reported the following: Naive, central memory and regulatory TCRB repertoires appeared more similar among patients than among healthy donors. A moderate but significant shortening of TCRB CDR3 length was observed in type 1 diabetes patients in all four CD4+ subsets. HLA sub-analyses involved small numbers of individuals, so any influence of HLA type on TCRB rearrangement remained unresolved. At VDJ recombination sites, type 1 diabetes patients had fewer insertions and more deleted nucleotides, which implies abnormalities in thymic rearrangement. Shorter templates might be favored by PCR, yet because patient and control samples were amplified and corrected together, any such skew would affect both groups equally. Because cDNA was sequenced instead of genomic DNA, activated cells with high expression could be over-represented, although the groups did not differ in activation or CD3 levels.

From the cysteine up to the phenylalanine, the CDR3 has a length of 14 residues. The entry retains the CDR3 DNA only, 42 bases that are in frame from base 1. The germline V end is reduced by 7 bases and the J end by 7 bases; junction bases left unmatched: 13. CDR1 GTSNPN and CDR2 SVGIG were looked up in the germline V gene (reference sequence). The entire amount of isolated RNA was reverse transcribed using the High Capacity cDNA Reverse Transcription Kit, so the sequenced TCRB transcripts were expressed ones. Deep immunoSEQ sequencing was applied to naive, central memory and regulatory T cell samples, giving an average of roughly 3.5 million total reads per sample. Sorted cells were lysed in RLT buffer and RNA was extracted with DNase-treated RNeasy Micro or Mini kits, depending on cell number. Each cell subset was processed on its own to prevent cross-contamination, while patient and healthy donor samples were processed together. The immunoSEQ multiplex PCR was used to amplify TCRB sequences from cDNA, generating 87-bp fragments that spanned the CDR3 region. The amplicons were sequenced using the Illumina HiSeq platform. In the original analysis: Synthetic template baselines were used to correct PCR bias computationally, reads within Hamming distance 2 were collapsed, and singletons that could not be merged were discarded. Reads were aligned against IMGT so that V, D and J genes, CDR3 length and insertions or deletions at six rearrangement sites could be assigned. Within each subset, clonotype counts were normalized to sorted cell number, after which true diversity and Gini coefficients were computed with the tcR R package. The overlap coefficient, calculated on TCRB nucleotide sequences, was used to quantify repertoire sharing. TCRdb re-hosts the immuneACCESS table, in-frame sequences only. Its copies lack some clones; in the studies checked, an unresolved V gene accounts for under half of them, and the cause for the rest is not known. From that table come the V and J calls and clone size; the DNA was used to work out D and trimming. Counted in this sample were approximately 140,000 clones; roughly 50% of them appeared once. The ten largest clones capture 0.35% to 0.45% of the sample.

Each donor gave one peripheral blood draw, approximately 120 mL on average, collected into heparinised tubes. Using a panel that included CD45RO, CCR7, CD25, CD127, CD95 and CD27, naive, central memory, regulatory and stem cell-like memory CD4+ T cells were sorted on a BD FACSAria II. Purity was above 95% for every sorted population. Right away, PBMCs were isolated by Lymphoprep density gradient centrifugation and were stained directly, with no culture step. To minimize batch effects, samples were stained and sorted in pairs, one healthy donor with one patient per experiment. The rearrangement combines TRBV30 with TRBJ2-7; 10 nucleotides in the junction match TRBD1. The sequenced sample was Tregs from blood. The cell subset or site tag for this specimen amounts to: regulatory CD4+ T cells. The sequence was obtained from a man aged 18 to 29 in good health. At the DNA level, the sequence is TGTGCCTTCCGCCGGGACAGGGGTTCTGGTGAGCAGTACTTC. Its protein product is CAFRRDRGSGEQYF.